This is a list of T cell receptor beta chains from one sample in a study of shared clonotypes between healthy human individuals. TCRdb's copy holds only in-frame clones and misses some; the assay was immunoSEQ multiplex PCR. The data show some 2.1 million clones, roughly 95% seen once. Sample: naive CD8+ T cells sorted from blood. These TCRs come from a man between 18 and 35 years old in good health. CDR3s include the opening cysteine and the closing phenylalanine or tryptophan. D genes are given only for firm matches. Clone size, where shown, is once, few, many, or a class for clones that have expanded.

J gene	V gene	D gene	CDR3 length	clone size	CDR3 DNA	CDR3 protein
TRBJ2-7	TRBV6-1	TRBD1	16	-	TGTGCCAGCAGTGGACCGGGACAGGCTCTATGGGACGAGCAGTACTTC	CASSGPGQALWDEQYF
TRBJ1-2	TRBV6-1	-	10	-	TGTGCCAGCAGAAAGGCTGGCTACACCTTC	CASRKAGYTF
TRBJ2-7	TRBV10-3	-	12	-	TGTGCCATCAGTGAATTGGGGCAAGAGCAGTACTTC	CAISELGQEQYF
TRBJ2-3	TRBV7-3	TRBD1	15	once	TGTGCCAGCAGCTTAACGAAGCAGGGGGCAGATACGCAGTATTTT	CASSLTKQGADTQYF
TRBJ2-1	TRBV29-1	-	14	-	TGCAGCGTTGAGGCGGCGGGTACTTACAATGAGCAGTTCTTC	CSVEAAGTYNEQFF
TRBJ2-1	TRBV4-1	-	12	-	TGCGCCAGCAGCCAAGACCCAGTTGAGCAGTTCTTC	CASSQDPVEQFF
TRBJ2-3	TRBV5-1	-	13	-	TGCGCCAGCAGACAGGGCCGCACAGATACGCAGTATTTT	CASRQGRTDTQYF
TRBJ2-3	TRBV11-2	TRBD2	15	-	TGTGCCAGCAGCTTAACTAGCGGGATTTCAGATACGCAGTATTTT	CASSLTSGISDTQYF
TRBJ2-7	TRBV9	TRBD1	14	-	TGTGCCAGCAGCCTATCGGGACAGGGGTACGAGCAGTACTTC	CASSLSGQGYEQYF
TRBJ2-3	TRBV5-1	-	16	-	TGCGCCAGCAGCTTGGATCTCGAAGGAGAGACGGATACGCAGTATTTT	CASSLDLEGETDTQYF
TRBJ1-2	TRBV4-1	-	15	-	TGCGCCAGCAGCCAACTACTCGGGGGTAAGAATGGCTACACCTTC	CASSQLLGGKNGYTF
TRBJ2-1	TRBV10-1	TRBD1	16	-	TGCGCCAGCAGTGTTTTCCGGGACAGCGGTTTTAATGAGCAGTTCTTC	CASSVFRDSGFNEQFF
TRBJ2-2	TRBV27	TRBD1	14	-	TGTGCCAGCCGGACAGGGGGCACCATCGGGGAGCTGTTTTTT	CASRTGGTIGELFF
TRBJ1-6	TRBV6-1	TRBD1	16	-	TGTGCCAGCAGTGAATACGGACAGGGAACCAATTCACCCCTCCACTTT	CASSEYGQGTNSPLHF
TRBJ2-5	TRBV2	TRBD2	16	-	TGTGCCAGCAGTGCTTACAACAGACTAGCGGAAGAGACCCAGTACTTC	CASSAYNRLAEETQYF
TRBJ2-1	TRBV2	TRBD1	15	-	TGTGCCAGCAGAGCACAGGGGGCCGATGGGGATGAGCAGTTCTTC	CASRAQGADGDEQFF
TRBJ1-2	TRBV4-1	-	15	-	TGCGCCAGCAGCCAAGGTCTCTCCTCGGGCTATGGCTACACCTTC	CASSQGLSSGYGYTF
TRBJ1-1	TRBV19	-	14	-	TGTGCCAGTAGTCCCGCAGGGTGGGGCACTGAAGCTTTCTTT	CASSPAGWGTEAFF
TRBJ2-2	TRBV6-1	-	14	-	TGTGCCGCAGTGGGACGGCTGAACACCGGGGAGCTGTTTTTT	CAAVGRLNTGELFF
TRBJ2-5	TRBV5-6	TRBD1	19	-	TGTGCCAGCAGCTCGGAGAGGGGACAGGGGGCGTTTTTGATCCAGACCCAGTACTTC	CASSSERGQGAFLIQTQYF
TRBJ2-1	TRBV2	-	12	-	TGTGCCAGCAGTGGACAGACGAATGAGCAGTTCTTC	CASSGQTNEQFF
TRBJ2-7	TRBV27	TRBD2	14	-	TGTGCCAGCCATGGGGTAGCGGGAGCCTACGAGCAGTACTTC	CASHGVAGAYEQYF
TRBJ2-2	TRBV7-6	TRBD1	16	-	TGTGCCAGCAGCCCCCTTAACAGGGGCCCCGACGGGGAGCTGTTTTTT	CASSPLNRGPDGELFF
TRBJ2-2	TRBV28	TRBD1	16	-	TGTGCCAGCAGCCCCCCGGGACAGGGAAACACCGGGGAGCTGTTTTTT	CASSPPGQGNTGELFF
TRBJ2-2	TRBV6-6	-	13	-	TGTGCCAGCAGTCCTACAGCAACCGGGGAGCTGTTTTTT	CASSPTATGELFF
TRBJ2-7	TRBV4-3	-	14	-	TGCGCCAGCAGCCAAGACACGGGGAGCTACGAGCAGTACTTC	CASSQDTGSYEQYF
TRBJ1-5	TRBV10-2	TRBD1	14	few	TGCGCCGCAACCGGGACAGATAGCAATCAGCCCCAGCATTTT	CAATGTDSNQPQHF
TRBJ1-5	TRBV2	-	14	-	TGTGCCAGCAAGGGACAATATAGCAATCAGCCCCAGCATTTT	CASKGQYSNQPQHF
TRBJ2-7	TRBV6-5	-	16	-	TGTGCCAGCAGTTACTCGGGCGGGGCACACTCCTACGAGCAGTACTTC	CASSYSGGAHSYEQYF
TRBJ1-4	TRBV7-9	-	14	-	TGTGCCAGCAGCGACTCCGGACTTAATGAAAAACTGTTTTTT	CASSDSGLNEKLFF
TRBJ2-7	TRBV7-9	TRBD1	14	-	TGTGCCAGCAGCCCGGGACAGGGATCGCACGAGCAGTACTTC	CASSPGQGSHEQYF
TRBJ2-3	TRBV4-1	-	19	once	TGCGCCAGCAGCCAAGAACGTCAAGGCCGGCTATCCCTGGCAGATACGCAGTATTTT	CASSQERQGRLSLADTQYF
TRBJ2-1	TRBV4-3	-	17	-	TGCGCCAGCAGCCCACGAGTGGAGGGATTAACGAAGAATGAGCAGTTCTTC	CASSPRVEGLTKNEQFF
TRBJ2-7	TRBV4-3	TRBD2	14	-	TGCGCCGGTGGGGAGTCTAGCGGGAGGTACGAGCAGTACTTC	CAGGESSGRYEQYF
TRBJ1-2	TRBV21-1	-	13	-	TGTGCCAGCCCCCCGACGGATAGACATGGCTACACCTTC	CASPPTDRHGYTF
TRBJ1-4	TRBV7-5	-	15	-	TGTGCCAGAAGCCCGGGACGGTTTCTGGTTGAAAAACTGTTTTTT	CARSPGRFLVEKLFF
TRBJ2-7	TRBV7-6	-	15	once	TGTGCCAGCAGCTTGGATGGAACGGACAACTACGAGCAGTACTTC	CASSLDGTDNYEQYF
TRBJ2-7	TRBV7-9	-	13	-	TGTGCCAGCAGCCCCGGACAGACCTACGAGCAGTACTTC	CASSPGQTYEQYF
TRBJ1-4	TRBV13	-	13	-	TGTGCCAGCAGCTTAGCCAGACCGGAAAAACTGTTTTTT	CASSLARPEKLFF
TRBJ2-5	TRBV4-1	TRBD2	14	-	TGCGCCAGCAGCCTCCGCGGGAGCCAAGAGACCCAGTACTTC	CASSLRGSQETQYF
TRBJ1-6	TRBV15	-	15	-	TGTGCCACCAGCAGAGGGTCCCTTGGGGATTCACCCCTCCACTTT	CATSRGSLGDSPLHF
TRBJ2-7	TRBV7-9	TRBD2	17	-	TGTGCCAGCAGCGCCGGGACTAGCGGGGCGCAGACCTACGAGCAGTACTTC	CASSAGTSGAQTYEQYF
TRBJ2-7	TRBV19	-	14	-	TGTGCCAGTAGTGCCGACAGTAGTGGCTACGAGCAGTACTTC	CASSADSSGYEQYF
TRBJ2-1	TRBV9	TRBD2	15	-	TGTGCCAGCAGCGTAGAGGCGGGAGTCGTCAATGAGCAGTTCTTC	CASSVEAGVVNEQFF
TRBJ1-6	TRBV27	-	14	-	TGTGCCAGCAGTTTGTCCGGGCGGAATTCACCCCTCCACTTT	CASSLSGRNSPLHF
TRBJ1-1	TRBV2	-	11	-	TGTGCCAGTGCACAGGGCGCTGAAGCTTTCTTT	CASAQGAEAFF
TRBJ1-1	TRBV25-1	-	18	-	TGTGCCAGCAGTGAATCTGAAGATCGGGATTCACCGAACACTGAAGCTTTCTTT	CASSESEDRDSPNTEAFF
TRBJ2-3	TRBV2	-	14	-	TGTGCCAGCTCGGGAGCTACTAGCACAGATACGCAGTATTTT	CASSGATSTDTQYF
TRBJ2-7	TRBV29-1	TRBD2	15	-	TGCAGCGTTGTTGGGGGACTAGCGGGAGAAGAAGAGCAGTACTTC	CSVVGGLAGEEEQYF
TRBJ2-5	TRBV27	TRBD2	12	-	TGTGCCAGCAGCCCCCGGGGGGGGACCCAGTACTTC	CASSPRGGTQYF